This T cell receptor (beta chain) was identified in a study of metastatic and nonmetastatic thyroid tumors (TCRdb year 2020). Study-level background: The researchers compared repertoires between peripheral blood samples and tumor or nodule tissue samples from patients with malignant or benign thyroid disease. Overall study outcomes, separate from this receptor: In both blood and tumor samples, TCR beta diversity was reported to be significantly higher in malignant tumors than in benign nodules.

This clone showed up just a few times. There is no known antigen for this receptor. Per-nucleotide qualities are absent, and no much larger clonotype sits a single base away. Via the germline V gene, CDR1 is MNHNS and CDR2 SASEGT. Trimming costs V 2 bases and J 4 bases, and their ends lie 6 bases apart. From its cysteine to its phenylalanine, the CDR3 spans 12 amino acids. Of the read, only the CDR3 DNA is kept; its 36 bases are in frame from base 1. Before undergoing thyroid surgery, none of the patients had been given any kind of treatment. Using T-cell receptor beta sequencing, the researchers looked back retrospectively at clinical samples from patients, gathered between the early 2010s and the late 2010s. Library prep was done by PCR. TCRdb records Illumina HiSeq 4000 as the sequencer. The TCR beta-chain CDR3 region of each patient was profiled by high-throughput sequencing. Processing in the source paper ran as follows. Drawing on CDR3 differences between clinicopathological groups, the researchers built a classifier meant to tell apart patients with distant-metastatic papillary thyroid cancer. The Shannon index was used to measure repertoire diversity, and the Morisita-Horn index was used to measure how similar tumor and blood repertoires were. TCRdb trimmed the raw reads at Q25, called clones with MiXCR and kept productive beta chains. The V and J calls here are based on TCRdb, not the publication. For this sample there are 20,000 or so clones; 22% appear just once. The ten largest clones capture 8.5% to 12% of the sample.

The rearranged chain carries TRBV6-1 and TRBJ2-7, with the D gene call left open. The material sequenced was tumor tissue. The receptor comes from a male donor with papillary thyroid cancer or a benign thyroid nodule (not recorded which). Some clones in this sample may be carry-over from other donors' samples. The CDR3 region reads CASSEFHYEQYF. The sequence in DNA is TGTGCCAGCAGTGAATTCCATTACGAGCAGTACTTC.